This T cell receptor (beta chain) was identified in a study of tumor-infiltrating lymphocytes in primary liver carcinoma. Study summary: Samples yielded about 3.5 to 7.5 million productive TCRbeta reads, similar across tissue types.

This clonotype was observed a handful of times. Antigen specificity is unknown. The germline V gene has CDR1 SGHTS and CDR2 YDEGEE. The CDR3 covers 15 residues. The V end was cut by 1 base, the J end by 2 bases, with 9 bases between. Researchers drew blood RNA from unsorted whole blood and extracted germline DNA as well. Whole-study results and caveats: Reduced overlap was seen in tumor-adjacent and tumor-blood pairs versus tumor region pairs.

TCR beta cDNA was prepared out of roughly 520 ng total RNA by means of a constant-region primer. Investigators got TCR beta libraries out of three nested multiplex PCR rounds, done with slightly modified ARM-PCR. Researchers ran the first two PCR rounds for approximately 10 cycles each with TRBV1-TRBV30 forward primers and a C-beta reverse primer. TCRdb reprocessed the multiplex PCR reads via MiXCR and lists one record per CDR3 protein. The table shows 300,000 to 400,000 distinct CDR3 sequences, with more than 55% occurring only once. This clonotype originated in a middle-aged man with primary liver carcinoma and hepatitis B virus infection. Sequencing used peripheral blood. The chain combines TRBV5-8 with TRBJ2-2; the D is unclear. For the CDR3, the DNA is TGTGCCAGCAGCTTGCGGACGGGTAACACCGGGGAGCTGTTTTTT. The encoded protein is CASSLRTGNTGELFF. Variable domain in full (rest from reference TRBV5-8 and TRBJ2-2): EAGVTQSPTHLIKTRGQQATLRCSPISGHTSVYWYQQALGLGLQFLLWYDEGEERNRGNFPPRFSGRQFPNYSSELNVNALELEDSALYLCASSLRTGNTGELFFGEGSRLTVL.